The 22 T cell receptor beta chains below come from one sample, sequenced in a study of blood T cell repertoires in COVID-19. Measured with immunoSEQ multiplex PCR; TCRdb has only the in-frame clones, and not every one. The sample has over 200,000 clones; 75% to 90% are singletons. The material sequenced was PBMCs or T cells enriched from blood (not recorded which). Every receptor here comes from a woman aged 30 to 39 who had been exposed to COVID-19.

The V call is TRBV2, the J call TRBJ2-3; 7 bases align to TRBD1. The CDR3 extends over 15 amino acids. Unmatched junction bases numbered 10, after V lost 5 bases and J lost 5 bases. Germline CDR1 reads SNHLY; CDR2 reads FYNNEI. The CDR3 bases are TGTGCCAGCAGTCTCTCCAGGGGGACCGGAGATACGCAGTATTTT. It specifies CASSLSRGTGDTQYF.

The J gene is TRBJ1-2, the V gene TRBV19; TRBD1 agrees at 9 bases. Germline V gives CDR1 LNHDA, CDR2 SQIVND (reference sequence). The CDR3 consists of 16 residues. V shed 5 bases, J shed 7 bases, and the junction held 14 bases outside the gene matches. The CDR3 reads CASSSHPGQGTSGYTF. CDR3 DNA: TGTGCCAGTAGTTCCCACCCGGGACAGGGAACAAGTGGCTACACCTTC.

V and J are TRBV6-4 and TRBJ1-4, with 8 bases lining up with TRBD1. V lost 7 bases and J lost 5; bases outside the gene matches: 9. CDR3 size: 15 residues. The germline V gene encodes CDR1 MRHNA and CDR2 SNTAGT. CDR3 loop: CASTDRGNGNEKLFF. The DNA for the CDR3 is TGTGCCAGCACCGACAGGGGTAATGGGAATGAAAAACTGTTTTTT.

V usage is TRBV30 and J usage is TRBJ1-3; unclear D gene. Between the trimmed V and J ends, which lost 0 bases and 0 bases, there was a span of 9 bases. Germline assignment: CDR1 GTSNPN and CDR2 SVGIG (reference sequence). The CDR3 consists of 15 residues. The chain's CDR3 is CAWSVTTISGNTIYF. The DNA for the CDR3 is TGTGCCTGGAGTGTAACCACTATCTCTGGAAACACCATATATTTT.

The gene calls are TRBV5-1 and TRBJ2-7; 11 bases agree with TRBD1. V shed 5 bases, J shed 2 bases, and the junction held 6 bases outside the gene matches. The CDR3 has 15 amino acids. Germline lookup yields CDR1 SGHRS and CDR2 YFSETQ. Here the CDR3 DNA reads TGCGCCAGCAGAGCCGGGACAGGGGGTACCTACGAGCAGTACTTC. It specifies CASRAGTGGTYEQYF.

The V and J genes are TRBV2 and TRBJ1-3, with D perhaps TRBD1 (5 bases). CDR1 is SNHLY and CDR2 is FYNNEI in the germline V gene. This CDR3 contains 16 residues. Deletions cut 3 bases from V and 1 base from J, with 13 bases between. For the CDR3, the DNA is TGTGCCAGCAGTGAGGAGGGCAGGGTATCTGGAAACACCATATATTTT. It translates to CASSEEGRVSGNTIYF.

This clone showed up just a few times. The chain recombines TRBV7-8 with TRBJ1-2; D gene unclear. Trimming took off 3 bases at V and 5 bases at J, with 13 bases between the two ends. Germline assignment: CDR1 SGHVS and CDR2 FQNEAQ. This CDR3 spans 14 amino acids. For the CDR3, the DNA is TGTGCCAGCAGCTTCCCGGGTGCTCTATATGGCTACACCTTC. It codes for CASSFPGALYGYTF.

The CDR3 nucleotides read TGTGCCAGCAGCGTAGGTCAGGGGGCTTGGAATTCACCCCTCCACTTT. This sequence encodes CASSVGQGAWNSPLHF. V is TRBV9 and J is TRBJ1-6; 8 bases match TRBD1. Germline V gives CDR1 SGDLS, CDR2 YYNGEE. This CDR3 spans 16 amino acids. The V and J ends lost 0 bases and 7 bases, in that order; junction bases with no gene match: 6. Drawing the rest from reference TRBV9 and TRBJ1-6, the complete variable domain is DSGVTQTPKHLITATGQRVTLRCSPRSGDLSVYWYQQSLDQGLQFLIQYYNGEERAKGNILERFSAQQFPDLHSELNLSSLELGDSALYFCASSVGQGAWNSPLHFGNGTRLTVT.

The rearrangement uses TRBV6-1 and TRBJ2-5; 11 nucleotides match TRBD2. The CDR3 consists of 16 residues. The J segment lost 4 bases and the V segment lost 4 bases, leaving 8 bases of the junction unmatched. CDR1 and CDR2 from the germline V gene are MNHNS and SASEGT. CDR3 amino acids: CASSATSGVTSETQYF. As DNA, the CDR3 is TGTGCCAGCAGTGCGACTAGCGGGGTTACATCAGAGACCCAGTACTTC.

J is TRBJ1-3 and V is TRBV5-6; D gene ambiguous. Germline V gene lookup returns CDR1 SGHDT and CDR2 YYEEEE. The CDR3 is 15 residues long. Trimming shortened V by 2 bases and J by 5 bases, and 14 bases separated the two germline ends. CDR3 protein: CASSFKSVSRNTIYF. The CDR3 DNA reads TGTGCCAGCAGCTTTAAGAGCGTGTCGCGAAACACCATATATTTT. Variable domain in full (rest from reference TRBV5-6 and TRBJ1-3): DAGVTQSPTHLIKTRGQQVTLRCSPKSGHDTVSWYQQALGQGPQFIFQYYEEEERQRGNFPDRFSGHQFPNYSSELNVNALLLGDSALYLCASSFKSVSRNTIYFGEGSWLTVV.

In its sample, this clone was seen once. The CDR3 sequence is CASSLRQGHDTIYF. The CDR3 DNA sequence: TGTGCCAGCAGCCTACGACAGGGTCATGACACCATATATTTT. The chain is built from TRBV3-1 (or the pseudogene TRBV3-2) and TRBJ1-3; TRBD1 matches at 7 bases. V shed 4 bases, J shed 8 bases, and the junction held 8 bases outside the gene matches. The V gene's germline CDR1 is LGHDT and CDR2 YNNKEL (reference sequence). The CDR3 extends over 14 amino acids.

The sample holds one count of this clone. CDR3 amino acids: CASSIDLSGGAFISYGYTF. The CDR3 DNA follows: TGTGCCAGTAGTATAGATCTATCAGGGGGCGCTTTCATCTCCTATGGCTACACCTTC. The chain carries TRBV19 and TRBJ1-2; 8 nucleotides align to TRBD1. The germline V gene has CDR1 LNHDA and CDR2 SQIVND (reference sequence). V was clipped by 0 bases and J by 4 bases; unmatched bases: 16. CDR3 length equals 19 residues.

The genes are TRBV18 and TRBJ2-1, with TRBD2 identical over 8 bases. Trimming took 6 bases from V and 1 from J; bases not matched to a gene: 5. Germline-derived CDR1 and CDR2 are KGHSH and LQKENI. This CDR3 contains 15 residues. CDR3 bases: TGTGCCAGCTCCGCCGGGACTAGTTCCTACAATGAGCAGTTCTTC. This gives the protein CASSAGTSSYNEQFF.

As DNA, the CDR3 is TGCGCCAGCAGCCAAGAGCCGGACAGCCGCAATCAGCCCCAGCATTTT. It is translated as CASSQEPDSRNQPQHF. V usage is TRBV4-1 and J usage is TRBJ1-5; D is possibly TRBD1 (6 bases). Looked up from germline, CDR1 is MGHRA and CDR2 is YSYEKL. The CDR3 has 16 residues. Trimming took 0 bases from V and 2 from J, leaving 11 bases between them.

This clone was observed once. The chain has TRBV27 and TRBJ1-4; 9 positions match TRBD1. CDR3 length: 17 residues. Germline CDR1 MNHEY, CDR2 SMNVEV (reference sequence). With V trimmed by 6 bases and J by 11 bases, 19 bases remained unmatched. The CDR3: CASSPGQGALNENKLFF. The CDR3 DNA reads TGTGCCAGCAGCCCGGGACAGGGCGCCCTTAATGAAAATAAACTGTTTTTT.

V is TRBV21-1 and J is TRBJ1-5; TRBD1 is taken as the D call from the table, unchecked against the DNA. TRBV21-1 is labeled a pseudogene. This CDR3 has 17 residues. This chain's CDR3 is CASKPGQGGRCGQPQHF. The CDR3 DNA reads as TGTGCCAGCAAACCGGGACAGGGAGGAAGGTGTGGTCAGCCCCAGCATTTT.

The chain links TRBV5-1 to TRBJ2-2; D unresolved. V gave up 4 bases and J gave up 1 base, with 14 bases separating them. The germline V gene has CDR1 SGHRS and CDR2 YFSETQ. CDR3 length: 16 amino acids. The DNA for the CDR3 is TGCGCCAGCAGCCTGGGGATCCAGGAGAACACCGGGGAGCTGTTTTTT. Translating gives CASSLGIQENTGELFF.

The chain has TRBV5-1 and TRBJ1-1, with TRBD1 as a possible D gene (6 bases). There are 13 residues in the CDR3. Germline-derived CDR1 and CDR2 are SGHRS and YFSETQ. Trimming stripped 2 bases from V and 8 bases from J, with 13 bases between. For the CDR3, the DNA is TGCGCCAGCAGCTTCGGGACACCTGTCGAAGCTTTCTTT. It translates to CASSFGTPVEAFF. Combining the CDR3 with reference TRBV5-1 and TRBJ1-1 gives the whole variable domain KAGVTQTPRYLIKTRGQQVTLSCSPISGHRSVSWYQQTPGQGLQFLFEYFSETQRNKGNFPGRFSGRQFSNSRSEMNVSTLELGDSALYLCASSFGTPVEAFFGQGTRLTVV.

V is TRBV6-5 and J is TRBJ2-7; perhaps TRBD1 as D (6 bases). V was pared by 6 bases and J by 3 bases, with 18 bases between. This CDR3 has 15 amino acids. CDR1 and CDR2 (germline): MNHEY, SVGAGI. The CDR3 here is CASRRMTGDFYEQYF. CDR3 nucleotides: TGTGCCAGCAGGAGGATGACAGGAGACTTCTACGAGCAGTACTTC.

V gene TRBV5-6 combines with J gene TRBJ1-4; 8 bases align to TRBD1. V lost 2 bases, J lost 7 bases, and 4 bases stayed unmatched. The CDR3 runs to 14 residues. Germline CDR1 is SGHDT and CDR2 is YYEEEE. DNA of the CDR3: TGTGCCAGCAGCTTAACAGGGGGGAGTGAAAAACTGTTTTTT. It is translated as CASSLTGGSEKLFF.

This CDR3 reads CASSLIPGQRGEQYF. CDR3 in DNA: TGTGCCAGCAGCCTAATCCCGGGACAGAGGGGCGAGCAGTACTTC. The chain is built from TRBV3-1 (or the pseudogene TRBV3-2) and TRBJ2-7; 7 nucleotides line up with TRBD1. Germline assignment: CDR1 LGHDT and CDR2 YNNKEL (reference sequence). The junction had 12 bases not matched to a gene; V was cut back by 4 bases and J by 6 bases. The CDR3 length is 15 residues.

The rearrangement joins TRBV18 to TRBJ2-7; 10 nucleotides line up with TRBD1. Losses at the gene ends were 1 base for V and 5 bases for J; bases not matched to a gene: 5. This CDR3 is built from 15 residues. CDR1 and CDR2 (germline): KGHSH, LQKENI. CDR3 DNA sequence: TGTGCCAGCTCACCACGACAGGGGGCGCGTAACGAGCAGTACTTC. Amino acids: CASSPRQGARNEQYF.